These 21 T cell receptor beta chains came from one sample sequenced in a study of read filtering for tumor transcriptome and immune sequencing (dated by TCRdb to 2018 to 2020). TCRdb shows the sequencer as Illumina HiSeq 4000. The Immunoverse kit was used to build TCR libraries from roughly 0.4 ug RNA, with molecular barcoded adaptors covering alpha/delta and beta/gamma chains. Clones were called with MiXCR by TCRdb after fastp trimmed the public reads at Q25, and only in-frame beta chains were retained. Each CDR3 protein appears once, grouped with its most common genes and DNA. A total of 100,000 to 150,000 distinct CDR3 sequences appear in this sample, 13% of them only once. The ten largest clones represent about 11% of the sample. The sample taken for sequencing was a population of CD138-negative cells sorted from bone marrow. This specimen's cell subset or site label, per the study, means: bone marrow mononuclear cells depleted of CD138+ plasma/myeloma cells by negative magnetic selection. Source of these receptors: a donor at least 40 years old with multiple myeloma.

This clonotype showed up many times. The gene calls are TRBV29-1 and TRBJ2-1; 8 bases match TRBD2. There are 11 residues in the CDR3. After removal of 6 bases from V and 11 bases from J, the junction contained 6 bases not matched to a gene. The germline CDR1 and CDR2 sequences are SQVTM and ANQGSEA. CDR3 DNA: TGCAGCGTGGGATCTAGCGGGCAGCAGTTCTTC. Translation gives CSVGSSGQQFF.

Concerning this clonotype itself: One junction end disagrees with the germline gene, perhaps due to a read error. This chain joins TRBV29-1 and TRBJ2-5; D is perhaps TRBD1 or TRBD2 (7 bases each). Germline CDR1 reads SQVTM; CDR2 reads ANQGSEA. The CDR3 consists of 13 residues. The CDR3 bases are TGCGGCGTTGGGGAGGGGGCCGGTGAGACCCAGTACTTC. It is translated as CGVGEGAGETQYF.

This clonotype was recorded at least ten times. This chain connects TRBV28 to TRBJ2-1; TRBD2 matches 15 bases. CDR1 MDHEN and CDR2 SYDVKM come from the germline V gene. The J segment lost 8 bases and the V segment lost 8 bases, leaving 4 bases of the junction unmatched. This CDR3 region has 14 residues. CDR3 sequence: CASGLAGGSYEQFF. CDR3 DNA: TGTGCCAGCGGACTAGCGGGAGGGTCCTATGAGCAGTTCTTC.

In its sample, this clonotype was seen many times. The chain has TRBV29-1 and TRBJ2-5; 11 bases map to TRBD2. Germline CDR1 reads SQVTM; CDR2 reads ANQGSEA. Trimming cost V 6 bases and J 4 bases; bases outside gene matches: 16. The CDR3 is 17 amino acids. CDR3 sequence reads: CSVSGVAGGPPLETQYF. The CDR3 nucleotides read TGCAGCGTCTCCGGGGTAGCGGGAGGGCCTCCCTTAGAGACCCAGTACTTC.

The V gene is TRBV15, the J gene TRBJ2-5; possibly TRBD2 for D (6 bases). The CDR3 is 17 amino acids. The germline CDR1 and CDR2 sequences are LNHNV and YYDKDF (reference sequence). Trimming stripped 0 bases from V and 4 bases from J, with 18 bases between. CDR3 amino acids: CATSRDGAEGLSETQYF. DNA for the CDR3: TGTGCCACCAGCAGAGATGGGGCGGAAGGACTATCAGAGACCCAGTACTTC.

This clonotype showed up many times. The rearrangement uses TRBV5-1 and TRBJ2-5; TRBD2 might be the D (5 bases). Deletions cut 5 bases from V and 0 bases from J, with 8 bases between. CDR1 and CDR2 from the germline V gene are SGHRS and YFSETQ. This CDR3 has 13 amino acids. The CDR3 protein is CASRREYQETQYF. The CDR3 DNA sequence: TGCGCCAGCAGAAGGGAGTACCAAGAGACCCAGTACTTC.

About this clonotype: A much larger clone sits a single nucleotide away, making a read error possible. The genes are TRBV3-1 and TRBJ1-1; D gene unclear. V was pared by 4 bases and J by 10 bases, with 16 bases between. Germline values: CDR1 LGHDT, CDR2 YNNKEL (reference sequence). CDR3 length: 13 amino acids. Written as DNA, the CDR3 is TGTGCCAGCAGCCGAGAGCAGGCCGGTGGAGCTTTCTTT. Translated: CASSREQAGGAFF.

This clonotype came up many times. The chain carries TRBV11-2 and TRBJ2-2; D perhaps matches TRBD1 (6 bases). V lost 5 bases, J lost 7 bases, and 14 bases lay in between. Germline CDR1 is SGHAT and CDR2 is FQNNGV. The length of the CDR3 is 14 residues. The CDR3 here is CASSLQGTDGELFF. The CDR3, as DNA: TGTGCCAGCAGCCTACAGGGAACCGACGGGGAGCTGTTTTTT. Complete variable domain (other parts from reference TRBV11-2 and TRBJ2-2): EAGVAQSPRYKIIEKRQSVAFWCNPISGHATLYWYQQILGQGPKLLIQFQNNGVVDDSQLPKDRFSAERLKGVDSTLKIQPAKLEDSAVYLCASSLQGTDGELFFGEGSRLTVL.

A few counts support this clonotype. At one boundary the junction diverges from the germline segment, which might be a read error. The V gene is TRBV3-1, the J gene TRBJ1-2; D remains unclear. The length of the CDR3 is 12 residues. The germline gives CDR1 LGHDT, CDR2 YNNKEL (reference sequence). The CDR3 protein is CASGQVTTGYTF. The CDR3 DNA reads as TGTGCCAGCGGCCAAGTAACAACTGGCTACACCTTC.

This clonotype was found many times. Possible read error: a much larger clone is one base away. The genes are TRBV29-1 and TRBJ2-1; 10 bases are shared with TRBD1. The CDR3 is 14 residues long. Looked up from germline, CDR1 is SQVTM and CDR2 is ANQGSEA. CDR3 in DNA: TGCAGCGGGCGGGACAGGGGTAATTACAATGGGCAGTTCTTC. Protein: CSGRDRGNYNGQFF.

This clonotype appeared a few times. The chain uses TRBV14 and TRBJ2-3, with a tentative D call TRBD2 (5 bases). Germline CDR1 SGHDN, CDR2 FVKESK. There are 16 residues in the CDR3. Between the trimmed V and J ends, which lost 0 bases and 1 base, there was a span of 11 bases. The CDR3 DNA sequence: TGTGCCAGCAGCCAAGATATAGCGTTTGGCACAGATACGCAGTATTTT. This encodes CASSQDIAFGTDTQYF.

This clonotype has only a few counts. The chain uses TRBV6-1 and TRBJ2-2; TRBD2 might be the D (5 bases). The V and J ends lost 7 bases and 8 bases respectively, with 14 bases between them. This CDR3 spans 13 amino acids. Per germline, CDR1 MNHNS and CDR2 SASEGT. The CDR3 sequence: CASNPTAVGELFF. The DNA for the CDR3 is TGTGCCAGCAATCCAACAGCGGTGGGGGAGCTGTTTTTT.

Many counts were recorded for this clonotype. The rearrangement links TRBV6-5 to TRBJ1-5; no firm D call. The germline V gene has CDR1 MNHEY and CDR2 SVGAGI. The V end was cut by 2 bases, the J end by 0 bases, with 11 bases between. This CDR3 region has 16 residues. CDR3 loop: CASSYVRQPSNQPQHF. The CDR3 coding sequence is TGTGCCAGCAGTTACGTACGTCAGCCTAGCAATCAGCCCCAGCATTTT.

This clonotype has more than one count but fewer than ten. A much larger clone differs by one base, so this may be a read error. The rearrangement links TRBV5-1 to TRBJ2-1; D call uncertain. CDR3 size: 16 residues. The germline gives CDR1 SGHRS, CDR2 YFSETQ. The CDR3 region is CASSLAGVSSYNGQFF. CDR3 nucleotides: TGCGCCAGCAGCTTGGCTGGGGTGAGCTCCTACAATGGGCAGTTCTTC.

The chain is built from TRBV5-1 and TRBJ2-5; D gene uncertain. Germline-derived CDR1 and CDR2 are SGHRS and YFSETQ. The CDR3 has 11 residues. V lost 5 bases, J lost 5 bases, and 7 bases lay in between. The DNA for the CDR3 is TGCGCCAGCAGGCTAGAGGAGACCCAGTACTTC. Encoded protein: CASRLEETQYF.

With regard to this clonotype: Given a much more abundant clone one base away, this may be a read error. The chain couples TRBV5-1 to TRBJ2-3; unclear D gene. The length of the CDR3 is 15 residues. CDR1 is SGHRS and CDR2 is YFSETQ in the germline V gene. CDR3 DNA: TGCGCCAGAAGCTTGTCGGACCGCTCCACAGATACGCAGTATTTT. This sequence encodes CARSLSDRSTDTQYF.

This clonotype was found many times. The chain employs TRBV20-1 and TRBJ1-5; D not resolved. Trimming removed 0 bases from V and 4 bases from J, with 10 bases in between. Germline CDR1 and CDR2: DFQATT and SNEGSKA (reference sequence). The CDR3 sequence is 14 residues long. Here the CDR3 reads CSARDPLQNQPQHF. For the CDR3, the DNA is TGCAGTGCTAGAGATCCGCTGCAGAATCAGCCCCAGCATTTT.

This clonotype was recorded many times. The CDR3 here is CSARKQGAGNQPQHF. DNA for the CDR3: TGCAGTGCTAGAAAACAGGGGGCGGGCAATCAGCCCCAGCATTTT. This sequence joins TRBV20-1 and TRBJ1-5, with TRBD1 matching 9 bases. J lost 2 bases, V lost 2 bases, and 4 bases had no gene match. Germline V gives CDR1 DFQATT, CDR2 SNEGSKA (reference sequence). CDR3 length equals 15 residues.

Concerning this clonotype itself: Mismatch with germline at one junction end may stem from a read error. The V and J genes are TRBV3-1 and TRBJ2-7; 7 bases line up with TRBD1. CDR1 LGHDT and CDR2 YNNKEL come from the germline V gene (reference sequence). The CDR3 totals 12 residues. For the CDR3, the DNA is TGTGCCAGCAGGCAAGGGGGCGGCGAGCAGTACTTC. Translation gives CASRQGGGEQYF.

This clonotype has a count of ten or more. The rearrangement uses TRBV29-1 and TRBJ1-2; D is ambiguous. This CDR3 comprises 13 residues. Germline CDR1 reads SQVTM; CDR2 reads ANQGSEA. V shed 2 bases and J shed 0 bases, with 7 bases lying between them. CDR3 sequence reads: CSVERGANYGYTF. The CDR3 DNA follows: TGCAGCGTTGAACGGGGAGCTAACTATGGCTACACCTTC. Based on the CDR3 plus reference TRBV29-1 and TRBJ1-2, the full variable domain is SAVISQKPSRDICQRGTSLTIQCQVDSQVTMMFWYRQQPGQSLTLIATANQGSEATYESGFVIDKFPISRPNLTFSTLTVSNMSPEDSSIYLCSVERGANYGYTFGSGTRLTVV.

As concerns this clonotype: A single base separates this from a much larger clone, so it may be a read error. The chain uses TRBV7-4 and TRBJ2-1; 10 bases map to TRBD2. Germline V lookup: CDR1 SGHVT, CDR2 SQSDAQ. The CDR3 is 16 residues long. The CDR3 DNA is TGTGCCAGCAGCGCGACTAGCGGGCCCCCCTACAATGCGCAGTTCTTC. Its protein is CASSATSGPPYNAQFF.